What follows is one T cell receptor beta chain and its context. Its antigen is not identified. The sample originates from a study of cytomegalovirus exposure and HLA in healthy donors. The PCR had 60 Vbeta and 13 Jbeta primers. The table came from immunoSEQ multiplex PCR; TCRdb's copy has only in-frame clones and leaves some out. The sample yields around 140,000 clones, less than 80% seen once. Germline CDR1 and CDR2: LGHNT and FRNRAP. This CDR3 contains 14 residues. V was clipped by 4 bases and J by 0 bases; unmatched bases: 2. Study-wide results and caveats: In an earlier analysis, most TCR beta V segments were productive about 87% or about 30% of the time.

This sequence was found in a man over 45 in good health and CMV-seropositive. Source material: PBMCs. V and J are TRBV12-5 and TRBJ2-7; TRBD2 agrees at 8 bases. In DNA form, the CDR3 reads TGTGCTAGTGGTTCCGGGAGGGCCTCCTACGAGCAGTACTTC. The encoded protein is CASGSGRASYEQYF.